A selection of T cell receptor beta chains follows, all from one sample in a study of T cells after yellow fever vaccination. TCRdb re-called the 5' RACE reads with MiXCR, one entry per CDR3 protein. The table has roughly 500,000 distinct CDR3 sequences, 15% to 20% seen once. The sequences come from PBMCs, collected 15 days after the yellow fever booster vaccination. The receptor source for this set is a man younger than 40 who received the YFV17D yellow fever vaccine. Both conserved end residues are part of each CDR3. D genes are given only for firm matches. Size is stated for part of the rows, as once, few or many counts, or as a class when the clone is expanded.

TRBV11-2	TRBJ2-3	TRBD1	NA	TGTGCCAGCAGCTTCATAGGGAACGGACAGGAAGATACGCAGTATTTT	CASSFIGNGQEDTQYF
TRBV7-2	TRBJ2-7	NA	few	TGTGCCAGCAGCTTAGACCCGGGCTCCTACGAGCAGTACTTC	CASSLDPGSYEQYF
TRBV5-1	TRBJ2-3	TRBD2	NA	TGCGCCAGCAGTCGGCCGACTAGCGGGAGTGAAGATACGCAGTATTTT	CASSRPTSGSEDTQYF
TRBV20-1	TRBJ2-7	NA	NA	TGCAGTGCTGCTGACTACGGGGAGACCTACGAGCAGTACTTC	CSAADYGETYEQYF
TRBV12-3/TRBV12-4	TRBJ2-7	NA	NA	TGTGCCAGCAGTTTAGTAAAGGCCGGAGGCGAGCAGTACTTC	CASSLVKAGGEQYF
TRBV6-5	TRBJ2-3	TRBD2	few	TGTGCCAGCAGTTACCGTAGACTAGCGGGAGCCACAGATACGCAGTATTTT	CASSYRRLAGATDTQYF
TRBV7-2	TRBJ2-2	NA	NA	TGTGCCAGCAGCTTAGTGGTAGCGGCAAACACCGGGGAGCTGTTTTTT	CASSLVVAANTGELFF
TRBV11-2	TRBJ2-1	TRBD2	few	TGTGCCAGCAGCTTCGGACTAGCGGGAGAAGTCCCCTACAATGAGCAGTTCTTC	CASSFGLAGEVPYNEQFF
TRBV29-1	TRBJ2-2	TRBD1	few	TGCAGCTATACAGGGGCTGGAGGGGAGCTGTTTTTT	CSYTGAGGELFF
TRBV11-3	TRBJ2-3	TRBD2	few	TGTGCCAGCAGCGTACGACGGAAAGGGACTAGCGGGGGTGGCCGGGCAGATACGCAGTATTTT	CASSVRRKGTSGGGRADTQYF
TRBV18	TRBJ2-5	NA	NA	TGTGCCAGCTCACTTACAAGGCTCCAAGAGACCCAGTACTTC	CASSLTRLQETQYF
TRBV6-5	TRBJ1-4	NA	few	TGTGCCAGCAGTTACTTTGGGGGTGAAAAACTGTTTTTT	CASSYFGGEKLFF
TRBV20-1	TRBJ1-5	TRBD1	NA	TGCAGTGCTAGTGAACAGGGGGGTCAGCCCCAGCATTTT	CSASEQGGQPQHF
TRBV29-1	TRBJ2-2	TRBD1	few	TGCAGCGTTGAAGATCCCGGGACAGGGGACACCGGGGAGCTGTTTTTT	CSVEDPGTGDTGELFF
TRBV9	TRBJ2-7	NA	few	TGTGCCAGCAGCGTAGCGTCGGGCCTAAACTACGAGCAGTACTTC	CASSVASGLNYEQYF
TRBV6-5	TRBJ2-7	NA	many	TGTGCCGCCGGGACTTCCTACGAGCAGTACTTC	CAAGTSYEQYF
TRBV4-1	TRBJ1-5	NA	NA	TGCGCCAGCAGCCAAGAGTTTTTCAGCAATCAGCCCCCGCATTTT	CASSQEFFSNQPPHF
TRBV6-5	TRBJ2-7	TRBD2	NA	TGTGCCAGCAGTTACTACGGGGGAGGGGCCTACGAGCAGTACTTC	CASSYYGGGAYEQYF
TRBV24-1	TRBJ2-1	TRBD1	NA	TGTGCCACCAGTGATTCGGGACAGGGGGCCTACAATGAGCAGTTCTTC	CATSDSGQGAYNEQFF
TRBV20-1	TRBJ1-1	TRBD1	NA	TGCAGTGCTAGATTTCAGGGGGGTGAAAGGACTGAAGCTTTCTTT	CSARFQGGERTEAFF
TRBV12-5	TRBJ2-3	NA	NA	TGTGCTAGTGGTCCCTTAACAGATACGCAGTATTTT	CASGPLTDTQYF
TRBV4-1	TRBJ2-7	TRBD2	few	TGCGCCAGCAGCCAAGAACCTAGCGGGGCCTACGAGCAGTACTTC	CASSQEPSGAYEQYF
TRBV7-9	TRBJ2-5	NA	few	TGTGCCAGCAGCTACGGGAGTTCGGAGACCCAGTACTTC	CASSYGSSETQYF
TRBV6-1	TRBJ2-1	TRBD2	NA	TGTGCCAGCAGGAGGTTCCTAGCGGGAGGGCGTGATGAGCAGTTCTTC	CASRRFLAGGRDEQFF
TRBV5-1	TRBJ2-7	NA	NA	TGCGCCAGCAGCCTTCACCCGGGACTGTCCTACGAGCAGTACTTC	CASSLHPGLSYEQYF
TRBV5-6	TRBJ2-1	NA	few	TGTGCCAGCAGACATCAGGGGTATGAGCAGTTCTTC	CASRHQGYEQFF
TRBV20-1	TRBJ2-1	NA	NA	TGCAGTGCTAGAGCCCCTGCGAGAGCCTACAATGAGCAGTTCTTC	CSARAPARAYNEQFF
TRBV10-2	TRBJ2-7	TRBD1	NA	TGCGCCAGCAGTCCATCCGTGACAGGGGGCCACGAGCAGTACTTC	CASSPSVTGGHEQYF
TRBV20-1	TRBJ2-1	NA	NA	TGCAGTGCTAGTCGTACGCGAAACGGGAGAAGCGAGGAGCAGTTCTTC	CSASRTRNGRSEEQFF
TRBV20-1	TRBJ2-5	TRBD2	few	TGCAGTGCTAGAGGACTAGCAGTGGAGACCCAGTACTTC	CSARGLAVETQYF
TRBV2	TRBJ2-2	TRBD1	NA	TGTGCCAGCAGGTTTGGGACAGGAGGTAGCGGGGAGCTGTTTTTT	CASRFGTGGSGELFF
TRBV9	TRBJ2-1	NA	few	TGTGCCAGCAGCGTAGACCAGTACAATGAGCAGTTCTTC	CASSVDQYNEQFF
TRBV5-1	TRBJ2-2	TRBD2	few	TGCGCCAGCAGATCCGGGACTACCCCGGGCACCGGGGAGCTGTTTTTT	CASRSGTTPGTGELFF
TRBV20-1	TRBJ2-7	TRBD2	NA	TGCAGTGCTAGAGAGGGGACTAGCGGGGTTATCTACGAGCAGTACTTC	CSAREGTSGVIYEQYF
TRBV7-2	TRBJ2-5	NA	NA	TGTGCCAGCACCGACCGGGGTCACCCCAACCAGTACTTC	CASTDRGHPNQYF
TRBV7-2	TRBJ1-6	NA	few	TGTGCCAGCAGCTACGACAGTTCCTATTCACCCCTCCACTTT	CASSYDSSYSPLHF
TRBV12-3/TRBV12-4	TRBJ2-7	TRBD1	NA	TGTGCCAGCAGACTTGGACAGGCTTCTACCTACGAGCAGTACTTC	CASRLGQASTYEQYF